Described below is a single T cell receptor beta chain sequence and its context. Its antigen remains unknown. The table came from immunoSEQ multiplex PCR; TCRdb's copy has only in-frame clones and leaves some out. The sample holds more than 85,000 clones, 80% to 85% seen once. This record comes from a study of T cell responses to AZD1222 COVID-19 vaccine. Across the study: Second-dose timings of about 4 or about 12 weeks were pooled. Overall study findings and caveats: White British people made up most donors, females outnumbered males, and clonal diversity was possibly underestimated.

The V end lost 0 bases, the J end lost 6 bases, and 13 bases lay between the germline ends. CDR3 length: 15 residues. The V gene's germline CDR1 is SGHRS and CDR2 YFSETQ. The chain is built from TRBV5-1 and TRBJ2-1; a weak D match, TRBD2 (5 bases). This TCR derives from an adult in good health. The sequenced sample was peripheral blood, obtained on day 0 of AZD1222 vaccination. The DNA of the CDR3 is TGCGCCAGCAGCTTGGAACTAGGTCTTTCCAATGAGCAGTTCTTC. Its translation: CASSLELGLSNEQFF.